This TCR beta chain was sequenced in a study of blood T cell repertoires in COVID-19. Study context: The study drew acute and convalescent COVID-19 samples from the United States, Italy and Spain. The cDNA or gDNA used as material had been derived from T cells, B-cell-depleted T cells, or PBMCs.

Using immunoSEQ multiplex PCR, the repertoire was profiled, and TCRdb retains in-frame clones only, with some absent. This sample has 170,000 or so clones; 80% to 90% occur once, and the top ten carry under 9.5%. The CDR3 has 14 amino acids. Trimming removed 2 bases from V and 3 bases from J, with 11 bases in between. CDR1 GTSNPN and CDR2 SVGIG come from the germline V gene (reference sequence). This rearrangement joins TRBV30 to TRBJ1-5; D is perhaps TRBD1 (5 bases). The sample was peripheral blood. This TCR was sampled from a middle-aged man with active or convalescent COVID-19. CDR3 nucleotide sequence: TGTGCCTGGAGTCGTGGGGCACCCAATCAGCCCCAGCATTTT. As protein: CAWSRGAPNQPQHF.